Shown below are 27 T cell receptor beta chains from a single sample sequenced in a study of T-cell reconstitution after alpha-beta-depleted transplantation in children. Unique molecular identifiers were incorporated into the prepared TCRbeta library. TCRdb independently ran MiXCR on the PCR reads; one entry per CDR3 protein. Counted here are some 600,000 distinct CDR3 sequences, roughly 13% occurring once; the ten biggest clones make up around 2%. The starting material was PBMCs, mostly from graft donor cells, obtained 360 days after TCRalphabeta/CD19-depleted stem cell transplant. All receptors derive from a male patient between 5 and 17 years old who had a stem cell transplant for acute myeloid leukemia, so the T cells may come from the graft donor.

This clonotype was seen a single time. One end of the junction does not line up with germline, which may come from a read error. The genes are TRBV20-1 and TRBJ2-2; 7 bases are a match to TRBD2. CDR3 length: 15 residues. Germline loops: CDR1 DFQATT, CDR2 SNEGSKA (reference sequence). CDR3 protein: CSASSREHVTGELYF. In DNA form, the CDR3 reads TGCAGTGCTAGCTCGCGGGAGCATGTCACCGGGGAGCTGTATTTT.

The DNA of the CDR3 is TGCAGCGTTGAAGAGGGGCCCGTGGGCTACAATGAGCAGTTCTTC. As protein: CSVEEGPVGYNEQFF. The chain couples TRBV29-1 to TRBJ2-1, with D possibly TRBD1 on 5 matching bases. V was shortened by 0 bases and J by 3 bases, with 12 bases between the two germline ends. Germline CDR1 SQVTM, CDR2 ANQGSEA. There are 15 residues in the CDR3.

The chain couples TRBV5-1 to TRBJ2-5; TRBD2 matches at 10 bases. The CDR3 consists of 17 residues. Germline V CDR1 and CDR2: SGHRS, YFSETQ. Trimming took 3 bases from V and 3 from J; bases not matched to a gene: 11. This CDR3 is CASSSPPGLARKETQYF. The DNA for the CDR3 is TGCGCCAGCAGCTCCCCTCCGGGACTAGCGAGAAAAGAGACCCAGTACTTC.

CDR3 DNA sequence: TGTGCCAGCAGCTTGTATACTAGCCTTGCCCACGAGCAGTACTTC. Protein sequence: CASSLYTSLAHEQYF. V usage is TRBV7-9 and J usage is TRBJ2-7; D is perhaps TRBD2 (6 bases). The CDR3 runs 15 residues. The V gene lost 3 bases and the J gene lost 5 bases, with 17 bases spanning the gap. Germline CDR1 and CDR2: SEHNR and FQNEAQ (reference sequence).

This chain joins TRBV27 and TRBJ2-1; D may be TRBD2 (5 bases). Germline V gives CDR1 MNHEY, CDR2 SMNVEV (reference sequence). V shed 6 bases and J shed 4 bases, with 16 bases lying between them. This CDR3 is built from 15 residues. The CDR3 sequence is CASRDLGTLYNEQFF. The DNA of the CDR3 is TGTGCCAGCAGGGACTTAGGTACTTTATACAATGAGCAGTTCTTC.

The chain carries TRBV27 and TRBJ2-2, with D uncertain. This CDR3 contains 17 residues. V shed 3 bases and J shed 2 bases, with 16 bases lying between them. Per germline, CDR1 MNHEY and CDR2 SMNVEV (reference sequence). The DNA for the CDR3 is TGTGCCAGCAGTTTCCAGCTGGGCCCTCGAAACACCGGGGAGCTGTTTTTT. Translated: CASSFQLGPRNTGELFF.

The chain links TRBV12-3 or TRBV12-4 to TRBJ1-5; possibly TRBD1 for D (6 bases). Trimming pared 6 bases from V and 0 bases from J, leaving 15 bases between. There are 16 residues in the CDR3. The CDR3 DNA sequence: TGTGCCAGCAGACCAGGACAGAAGTATAGCAATCAGCCCCAGCATTTT. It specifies CASRPGQKYSNQPQHF.

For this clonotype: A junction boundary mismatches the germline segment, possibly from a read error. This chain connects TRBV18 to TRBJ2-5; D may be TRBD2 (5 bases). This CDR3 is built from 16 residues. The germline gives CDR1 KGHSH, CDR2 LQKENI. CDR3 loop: CASSPRGHDFQEAQYF. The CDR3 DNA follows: TGTGCCAGCTCACCTCGGGGTCACGACTTCCAAGAGGCCCAGTACTTC.

CDR3 residues: CSATVPDRDYQPQHF. As DNA, the CDR3 is TGCAGTGCTACTGTCCCGGACAGGGACTATCAGCCCCAGCATTTT. This chain connects TRBV20-1 to TRBJ1-5; TRBD1 matches at 8 bases. V shed 4 bases and J 5 bases; nucleotides not matched to a gene: 10. The germline gives CDR1 DFQATT, CDR2 SNEGSKA (reference sequence). This CDR3 region has 15 residues.

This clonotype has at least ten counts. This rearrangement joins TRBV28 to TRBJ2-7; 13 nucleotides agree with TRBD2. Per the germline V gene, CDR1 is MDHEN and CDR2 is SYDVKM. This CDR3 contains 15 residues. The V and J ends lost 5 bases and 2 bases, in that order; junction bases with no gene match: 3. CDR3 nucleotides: TGTGCCAGCAGTGGGGGACTAGCGGGGCCCTACGAGCAGTACTTC. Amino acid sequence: CASSGGLAGPYEQYF.

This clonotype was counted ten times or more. The CDR3 loop is CSARLGGQEQYF. CDR3 nucleotide sequence: TGCAGTGCTAGGCTCGGGGGGCAGGAGCAGTACTTC. This sequence joins TRBV20-1 and TRBJ2-7; D may be TRBD2 (7 bases). Germline V CDR1 and CDR2: DFQATT, SNEGSKA (reference sequence). Trimming took off 3 bases at V and 7 bases at J, with 13 bases between the two ends. CDR3 length: 12 amino acids.

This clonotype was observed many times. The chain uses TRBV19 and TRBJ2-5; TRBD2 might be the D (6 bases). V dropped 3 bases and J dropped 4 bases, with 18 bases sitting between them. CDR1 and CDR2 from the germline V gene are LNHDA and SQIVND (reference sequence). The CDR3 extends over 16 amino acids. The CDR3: CASSMRSGSIGETQYF. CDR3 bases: TGTGCCAGTAGTATGCGGTCCGGGAGTATAGGAGAGACCCAGTACTTC.

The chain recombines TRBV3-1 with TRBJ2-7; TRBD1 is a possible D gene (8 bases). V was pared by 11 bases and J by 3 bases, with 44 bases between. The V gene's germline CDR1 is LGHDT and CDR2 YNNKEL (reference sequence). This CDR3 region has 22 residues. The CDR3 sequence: CASRGQIPTPKTCLAGNYEQYF. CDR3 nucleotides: TGTGCCTCCAGGGGGCAGATCCCGACTCCGAAGACTTGTTTAGCGGGCAACTACGAGCAGTACTTC.

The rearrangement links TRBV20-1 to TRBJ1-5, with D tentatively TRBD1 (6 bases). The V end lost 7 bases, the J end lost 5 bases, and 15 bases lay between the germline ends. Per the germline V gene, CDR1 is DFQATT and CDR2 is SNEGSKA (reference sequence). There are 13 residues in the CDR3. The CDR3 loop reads CSVKQGVDQPQHF. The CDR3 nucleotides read TGCAGTGTTAAACAGGGAGTTGATCAGCCCCAGCATTTT.

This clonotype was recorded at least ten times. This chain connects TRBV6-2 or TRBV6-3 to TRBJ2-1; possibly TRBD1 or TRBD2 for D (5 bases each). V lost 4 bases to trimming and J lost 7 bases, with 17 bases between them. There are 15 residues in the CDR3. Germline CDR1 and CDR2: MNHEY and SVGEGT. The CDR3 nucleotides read TGTGCCAGCAGTTGGGGGTCAACCCCCCGGAATGAGCAGTTCTTC. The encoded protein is CASSWGSTPRNEQFF.

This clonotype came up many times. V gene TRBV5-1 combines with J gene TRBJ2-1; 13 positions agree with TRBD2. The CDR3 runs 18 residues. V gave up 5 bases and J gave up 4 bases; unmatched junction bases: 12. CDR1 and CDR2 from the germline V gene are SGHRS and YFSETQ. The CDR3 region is CASSPGLAGVFRYNEQFF. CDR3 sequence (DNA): TGCGCCAGCAGTCCCGGACTAGCGGGAGTATTTCGGTACAATGAGCAGTTCTTC.

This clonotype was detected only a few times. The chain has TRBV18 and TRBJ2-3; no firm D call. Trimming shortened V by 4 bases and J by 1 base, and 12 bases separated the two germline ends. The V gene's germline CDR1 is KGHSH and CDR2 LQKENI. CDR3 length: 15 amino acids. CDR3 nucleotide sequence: TGTGCCAGCTCACGCATAGGGCAACGCACAGATACGCAGTATTTT. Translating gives CASSRIGQRTDTQYF.

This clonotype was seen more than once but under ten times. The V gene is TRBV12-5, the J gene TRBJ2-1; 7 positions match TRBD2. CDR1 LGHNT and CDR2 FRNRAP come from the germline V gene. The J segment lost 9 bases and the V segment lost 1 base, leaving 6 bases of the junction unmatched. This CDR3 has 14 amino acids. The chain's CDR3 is CASGLDGTTGEQFF. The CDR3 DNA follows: TGTGCTAGTGGTTTGGATGGGACTACGGGTGAGCAGTTCTTC.

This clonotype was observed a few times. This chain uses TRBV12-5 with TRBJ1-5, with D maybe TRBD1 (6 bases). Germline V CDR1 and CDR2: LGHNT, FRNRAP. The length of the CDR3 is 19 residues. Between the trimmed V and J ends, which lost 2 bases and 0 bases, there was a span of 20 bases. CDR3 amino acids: CASGLPRIRGLYSNQPQHF. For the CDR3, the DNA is TGTGCTAGTGGTTTGCCCCGGATACGGGGGCTCTATAGCAATCAGCCCCAGCATTTT.

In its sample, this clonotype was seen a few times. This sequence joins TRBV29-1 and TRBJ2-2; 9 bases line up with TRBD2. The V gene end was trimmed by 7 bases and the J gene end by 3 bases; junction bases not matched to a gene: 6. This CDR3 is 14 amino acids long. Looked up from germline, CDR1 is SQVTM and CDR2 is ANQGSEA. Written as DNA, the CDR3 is TGCAGCGCCGGCCTAGCGGGGTACACCGGGGAGCTGTTTTTT. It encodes CSAGLAGYTGELFF.

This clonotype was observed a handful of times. The DNA of the CDR3 is TGTGCCAGCAGGGACAGGTCCGGGACTAGCGGGAGTCGGGTCACAGATACGCAGTATTTT. Translated: CASRDRSGTSGSRVTDTQYF. The chain links TRBV12-3 or TRBV12-4 to TRBJ2-3; the match to TRBD2 covers 14 bases. Trimming at V came to 6 bases and at J to 2 bases, leaving 16 bases not matched to a gene. This CDR3 is 20 amino acids long.

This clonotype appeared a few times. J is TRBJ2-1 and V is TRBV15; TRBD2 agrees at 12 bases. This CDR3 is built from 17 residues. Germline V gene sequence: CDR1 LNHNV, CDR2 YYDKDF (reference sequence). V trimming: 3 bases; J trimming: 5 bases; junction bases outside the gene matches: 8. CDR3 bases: TGTGCCACCAGCAGGCAAACCGGACTAGCGGGGAACAATGAGCAGTTCTTC. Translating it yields CATSRQTGLAGNNEQFF.

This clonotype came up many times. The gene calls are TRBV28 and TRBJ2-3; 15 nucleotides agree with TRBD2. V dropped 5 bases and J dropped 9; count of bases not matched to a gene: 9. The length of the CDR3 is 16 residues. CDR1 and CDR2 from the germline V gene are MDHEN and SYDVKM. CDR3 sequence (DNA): TGTGCCAGCAGTGGGCGGACTAGCGGGAGGGCCCGGACGCAGTATTTT. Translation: CASSGRTSGRARTQYF.

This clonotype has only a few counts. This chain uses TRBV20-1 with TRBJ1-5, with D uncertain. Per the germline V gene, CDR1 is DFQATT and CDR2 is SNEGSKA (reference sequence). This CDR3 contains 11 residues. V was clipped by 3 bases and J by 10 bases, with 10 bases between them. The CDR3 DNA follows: TGCAGTGCTAGGGGAGGGAGTCCCCAGCATTTT. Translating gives CSARGGSPQHF.

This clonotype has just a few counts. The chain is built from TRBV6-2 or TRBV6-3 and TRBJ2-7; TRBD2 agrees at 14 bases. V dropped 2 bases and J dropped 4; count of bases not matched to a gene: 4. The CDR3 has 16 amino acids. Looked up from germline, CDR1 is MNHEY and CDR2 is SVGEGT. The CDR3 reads CASSYMGLAGDYEQYF. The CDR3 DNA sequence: TGTGCCAGCAGTTACATGGGACTAGCGGGAGATTACGAGCAGTACTTC.

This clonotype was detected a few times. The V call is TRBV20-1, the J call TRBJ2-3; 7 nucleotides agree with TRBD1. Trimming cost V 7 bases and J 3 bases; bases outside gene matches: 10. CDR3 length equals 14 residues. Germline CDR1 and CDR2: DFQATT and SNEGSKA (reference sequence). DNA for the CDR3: TGCAGTGTAGTGGACCAGGGGGAGACAGATACGCAGTATTTT. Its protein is CSVVDQGETDTQYF.

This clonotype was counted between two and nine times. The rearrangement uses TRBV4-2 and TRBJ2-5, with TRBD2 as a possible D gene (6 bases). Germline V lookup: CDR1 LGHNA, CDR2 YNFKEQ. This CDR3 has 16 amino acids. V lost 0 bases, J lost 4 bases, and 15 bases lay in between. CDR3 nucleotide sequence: TGTGCCAGCAGCCAAGATAGGGCTAGCGCGGGAGAGACCCAGTACTTC. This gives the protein CASSQDRASAGETQYF.